This record looks at one TCR beta chain sequence and its context. Its recognized antigen is unknown. No much larger clone exists at a distance of one base, and base qualities are not known. The CDR3 regions of human TCRbeta chains were subjected to immunosequencing. Per the original workflow: Repertoire TCRs were checked for matches against a reference library of SARS-CoV-2-specific TCRs that had been generated using the MIRA antigen-specificity platform. Breadth was defined as the fraction of unique TCRs that were SARS-CoV-2-associated. Depth was defined as the fraction of total T cells that were SARS-CoV-2-associated. Using the MIRA data, every spike-specific TCR was mapped to the spike region that the TCR reacted to and assigned to either a CD4 or a CD8 class. Log10-transformed breadth and depth values were compared by one-way ANOVA with Sidak's multiple comparisons tests. Entries here come from immuneACCESS through TCRdb and include only in-frame sequences with V and J called. Some clones fail to appear in such tables; in the studies checked, an unresolved V gene covers under half of the shortfall, and the cause of the remainder is unknown. That table gives V, J and clone size, and the DNA gave D and trimming. This sample has tens of thousands of clones in its table, and more than 85% of those were observed once. 6.5% to 9.5% of the sample lies in the top ten.

This sample's time point label indicates: about 28 days (+/-7) after the second vaccine dose. AZD1222 recipients with second doses at about 4 weeks or about 12 weeks were pooled, because spike-specific TCR depth and breadth did not differ between schedules. The vaccinee samples were drawn from two UK trials, COV001 and COV002, one of which was a single-blind randomized controlled phase 2/3 trial testing AZD1222 (ChAdOx1 nCoV-19) in healthy adults. For TCRbeta chain sequencing, PBMC samples from trial participants were taken at day 0 and at day 28 after the second dose. This record belongs to a study of T cell responses to AZD1222 COVID-19 vaccine (dated by TCRdb to the early 2020s). Regarding the study in general: TCR sequencing covered roughly 230 trial participants: 207 given two doses of AZD1222 and approximately 25 given two doses of MenACWY control vaccine. Trial participants were enrolled by age into subgroups of 18-55, 56-69 and 70-plus years, and around 150, 28 and 57 TCR-sequenced participants, respectively, were included in these subgroups.

The CDR3 goes from the cysteine to the phenylalanine over 13 residues. Solely the CDR3 DNA is kept, with 39 bases framed from the first base. The germline V gene specifies MNHEY as CDR1 and SVGEGT as CDR2. V is reduced by 6 bases and J by 6 bases, leaving a spacing of 12 bases between them. The investigation overall reported the following: Nearly half of unique spike-specific TCRs reportedly recognized epitopes outside regions mutated in the B.1.351 and B.1.1.7 variants. In the small 56-69-year group, the increase in depth fell short of significance, most likely because of low power. The whole spike protein was spanned by vaccine-associated CD4 TCRs, and dominant responses were seen in regions 160-218 and 743-854. After two AZD1222 doses, spike-specific TCR breadth and depth were significantly higher than at day 0 and than in MenACWY recipients. No day 14 peak-response samples were available, so repertoires were characterized only after the peak T cell response. Only a handful of AZD1222 recipients were SARS-CoV-2 seropositive at baseline, limiting conclusions about previously exposed vaccinees. Most participants were white British and females outnumbered males, and the authors suggested that clonal diversity may have been underestimated.

The V and J genes are TRBV6-2 or TRBV6-3 and TRBJ2-1; too little of a D gene remains to name it. The sequence was collected from an adult who received the AZD1222 COVID-19 vaccine. This specimen consisted of peripheral blood, obtained 28 days after the second AZD1222 dose. In nucleotides, the sequence is TGTGCCAGCAGCCGCCCTTTGGGCAATGAGCAGTTCTTC. Its translation is CASSRPLGNEQFF.